The clone carrying this T cell receptor (beta chain) appeared once. Its antigen is as yet unknown. Method: immunoSEQ multiplex PCR; TCRdb's copy keeps in-frame clones and lacks some. This sample has some 120,000 clones, with roughly 91% found just once. This sample was taken from a study of radiation and T cells in renal cell carcinoma. Study-wide findings and caveats: From baseline, blood top tumor clonotypes peaked at 2 weeks post-radiation.

V lost 4 bases to trimming and J lost 5 bases; unmatched junction nucleotides: 6. Per germline, CDR1 SGHRS and CDR2 YFSETQ. The CDR3 is 14 residues long. The time point: blood 2 weeks post-SBRT. Treatment denoted: 15 Gy SBRT to primary tumor, nephrectomy 4 weeks later. Radiation-treated patients gave blood at baseline, week 2 and week 4. The patient's renal cell carcinoma had clear cell pathology. J is TRBJ1-1 and V is TRBV5-1, with 9 bases identical to TRBD1. This material consisted of blood, taken from a patient whose treatment included radiotherapy and nephrectomy. This receptor was taken from a woman between 65 and 79 years old with renal cell carcinoma. The DNA for the CDR3 is TGCGCCAGCAGCGCGGGACAGGGTGGGACTGAAGCTTTCTTT. It encodes CASSAGQGGTEAFF.